Listed here are 18 T cell receptor beta chains from one sample, sequenced in a study of blood T cell repertoires in COVID-19. TCRdb keeps only in-frame clones here, not all; method: immunoSEQ multiplex PCR. The table has tens of thousands of clones, around 89% seen once. Sequenced sample: peripheral blood. The receptor set was obtained from a woman aged 60-75 years with COVID-19, enrolled during active disease.

The J gene is TRBJ1-2, the V gene TRBV29-1; the D is unclear. Per germline, CDR1 SQVTM and CDR2 ANQGSEA. Trimming removed 5 bases at V and 4 bases at J, with 11 bases between. The CDR3 contains 12 residues. In DNA, the CDR3 is TGCAGCGTTTACCTCACGGGCTATGGCTACACCTTC. Amino acid sequence: CSVYLTGYGYTF.

The gene calls are TRBV28 and TRBJ2-2, with TRBD1 identical over 10 bases. Germline assignment: CDR1 MDHEN and CDR2 SYDVKM. This CDR3 has 14 residues. V lost 9 bases, J lost 7 bases, and 8 bases stayed unmatched. The CDR3 loop reads CASKTGGVGGELFF. DNA for the CDR3: TGTGCCAGTAAGACAGGGGGCGTTGGCGGGGAGCTGTTTTTT.

The chain is built from TRBV19 and TRBJ2-1; 8 bases match TRBD2. The CDR3 is 16 residues long. The junction had 12 bases not matched to a gene; V was cut back by 6 bases and J by 5 bases. CDR1 is LNHDA, CDR2 SQIVND, per germline (reference sequence). CDR3 DNA sequence: TGTGCCAGTAGCCTTACCGGGAGGGCCCTCGACAATGAGCAGTTCTTC. It translates to CASSLTGRALDNEQFF. Using reference TRBV19 and TRBJ2-1 for the parts outside the CDR3, the full variable domain is DGGITQSPKYLFRKEGQNVTLSCEQNLNHDAMYWYRQDPGQGLRLIYYSQIVNDFQKGDIAEGYSVSREKKESFPLTVTSAQKNPTAFYLCASSLTGRALDNEQFFGPGTRLTVL.

DNA for the CDR3: TGTGCCAGCAGTGATGTTGGACGTCGGGAAGGCTACACCTTC. It encodes CASSDVGRREGYTF. The chain employs TRBV2 and TRBJ1-2; D gene ambiguous. CDR1 and CDR2 (germline): SNHLY, FYNNEI. V was pared by 3 bases and J by 8 bases, with 16 bases between. The CDR3 extends over 14 amino acids.

The J gene is TRBJ1-1, the V gene TRBV10-1, with a tentative D call TRBD1 (6 bases). The CDR3 consists of 15 residues. The germline V and J ends were trimmed by 2 bases and 0 bases, with 10 bases remaining between them. The germline V gene encodes CDR1 WNHNN and CDR2 SYGVQD (reference sequence). CDR3 region: CASSETGKMNTEAFF. The CDR3 nucleotides are TGCGCCAGCAGTGAGACAGGGAAGATGAACACTGAAGCTTTCTTT.

The rearrangement uses TRBV12-3 or TRBV12-4 and TRBJ1-2; the match to TRBD1 covers 9 bases. V was clipped by 6 bases and J by 8 bases; unmatched bases: 7. This CDR3 has 13 amino acids. This CDR3 reads CASRGDRVTGYTF. Here the CDR3 DNA reads TGTGCCAGCAGAGGGGACAGGGTTACGGGCTACACCTTC.

V is TRBV6-2 or TRBV6-3 and J is TRBJ2-7; 12 positions agree with TRBD1. This CDR3 has 15 residues. V gave up 6 bases and J gave up 8 bases; unmatched junction bases: 11. CDR1 and CDR2 (germline): MNHEY, SVGEGT. The CDR3 coding sequence is TGTGCCAGCAGCGACTCCGGGACAGGGGGCTGGAAGCAGTACTTC. This translates into CASSDSGTGGWKQYF.

The chain uses TRBV4-2 and TRBJ2-1, with TRBD2 matching 8 bases. CDR3 size: 14 residues. V was clipped by 9 bases and J by 6 bases; unmatched bases: 10. Germline V gives CDR1 LGHNA, CDR2 YNFKEQ. The CDR3 DNA sequence: TGTGCCAGTAGCGGGACTAGAGACCTCAATGAGCAGTTCTTC. Its translation: CASSGTRDLNEQFF.

The chain links TRBV5-5 to TRBJ2-1; D might be TRBD1 (6 bases). Trimming took off 0 bases at V and 8 bases at J, with 12 bases between the two ends. Germline CDR1 and CDR2: SGHKS and YYEKEE (reference sequence). CDR3 length: 14 residues. The CDR3 bases are TGTGCCAGCAGCTTGGTACAGGGTGTGGATGAGCAGTTCTTC. This encodes CASSLVQGVDEQFF.

This clone appeared once. The chain combines TRBV27 with TRBJ1-2, with D hard to call. Looked up from germline, CDR1 is MNHEY and CDR2 is SMNVEV (reference sequence). V lost 6 bases, J lost 2 bases, and 7 bases lay in between. This CDR3 region has 12 residues. Here the CDR3 DNA reads TGTGCCAGCAGGGAGGAGAACTATGGCTACACCTTC. As protein: CASREENYGYTF.

The chain has TRBV6-5 and TRBJ1-5; possibly TRBD1 for D (6 bases). Trimming cost V 5 bases and J 1 base, with 9 bases left between them. The CDR3 is 14 amino acids. Germline V gene sequence: CDR1 MNHEY, CDR2 SVGAGI. CDR3 sequence (DNA): TGTGCCAGCAGTCAGGGGCGGAGCAATCAGCCCCAGCATTTT. Protein product: CASSQGRSNQPQHF.

CDR3 loop: CATSSLTGSTDTQYF. The CDR3 DNA sequence: TGTGCCACCAGCAGCCTCACAGGCAGCACAGATACGCAGTATTTT. The chain uses TRBV15 and TRBJ2-3, with D possibly matching TRBD1 (5 bases). Trimming pared 3 bases from V and 0 bases from J, leaving 10 bases between. CDR1 is LNHNV and CDR2 is YYDKDF in the germline V gene (reference sequence). This CDR3 region has 15 residues.

The genes are TRBV6-8 and TRBJ2-5; 10 nucleotides match TRBD1. Germline values: CDR1 MNHGY, CDR2 SAAAGT. This CDR3 comprises 17 residues. The trim removed 1 base at V and 2 bases at J, leaving 7 bases unmatched. For the CDR3, the DNA is TGTGCCAGCAGTTACTGGAGACAGGGGGCTGGTCAAGAGACCCAGTACTTC. This sequence encodes CASSYWRQGAGQETQYF.

The V gene is TRBV9, the J gene TRBJ2-1; D remains ambiguous. The V gene lost 4 bases and the J gene lost 6 bases, with 14 bases spanning the gap. The CDR3 totals 14 residues. Germline V gene lookup returns CDR1 SGDLS and CDR2 YYNGEE. CDR3 nucleotide sequence: TGTGCCAGCAGCTCCTCCCACCTAGTCAATGAGCAGTTCTTC. Its protein is CASSSSHLVNEQFF.

This chain uses TRBV24-1 with TRBJ2-5, with 7 bases lining up with TRBD1. Germline lookup yields CDR1 KGHDR and CDR2 SFDVKD. V dropped 2 bases and J dropped 6; count of bases not matched to a gene: 5. The CDR3 has 14 residues. The CDR3 sequence: CATSDSGQVKTQYF. The CDR3 DNA follows: TGTGCCACCAGTGATTCAGGACAGGTTAAGACCCAGTACTTC.

The chain has TRBV4-3 and TRBJ1-4, with 8 bases matching TRBD1. The CDR3 extends over 16 amino acids. Looked up from germline, CDR1 is LGHNA and CDR2 is YSLEER. The V gene end was trimmed by 1 base and the J gene end by 3 bases; junction bases not matched to a gene: 4. The CDR3 region is CASSQAGGAANEKLFF. The CDR3 DNA is TGCGCCAGCAGCCAAGCAGGGGGCGCGGCTAATGAAAAACTGTTTTTT.

The chain employs TRBV7-9 and TRBJ2-1, with TRBD2 matching 8 bases. The germline gives CDR1 SEHNR, CDR2 FQNEAQ (reference sequence). This CDR3 is built from 17 residues. The V and J ends lost 5 bases and 4 bases, in that order; junction bases with no gene match: 13. CDR3 protein: CASSEQRETWVYNEQFF. CDR3 coding DNA: TGTGCCAGCAGCGAACAGCGGGAGACATGGGTTTACAATGAGCAGTTCTTC.

The chain is built from TRBV11-2 and TRBJ2-5; D might be TRBD1 (6 bases). This CDR3 has 16 residues. V was cut by 5 bases and J by 6 bases, with 22 bases left in between. Germline CDR1 SGHAT, CDR2 FQNNGV. The DNA of the CDR3 is TGTGCCAGCAGCATCCGGGACACCAGCTTTGCGAAGACCCAGTACTTC. It is translated as CASSIRDTSFAKTQYF.